One sample yielded the 8 T cell receptor beta chains listed below, sequenced in a study of T-cell reconstitution after alpha-beta-depleted transplantation in children. Unique molecular identifiers were built into the TCRbeta library. A single record per CDR3 protein comes from TCRdb applying MiXCR to the PCR reads. The sample gives some 260,000 distinct CDR3 sequences, roughly 25% of which show up once; about 5% is in the top ten. The sequences come from PBMCs, mostly from graft donor cells, collected 360 days after TCRalphabeta/CD19-depleted stem cell transplant. The receptors derive from a female patient aged 2 to 10 who had a stem cell transplant for congenital amegakaryocytic thrombocytopenia, so the T cells may come from the graft donor.

The CDR3 DNA reads as TGTGCCAGCAGCCCAGTCAGGGATAATAATTCACCCCTCCACTTT. Its protein product is CASSPVRDNNSPLHF. The chain joins TRBV5-5 to TRBJ1-6, with a tentative D call TRBD1 (5 bases). The CDR3 consists of 15 residues. V was cut by 4 bases and J by 5 bases, with 13 bases left in between. Germline V gene lookup returns CDR1 SGHKS and CDR2 YYEKEE (reference sequence).

This clonotype was picked up a small number of times. The rearrangement joins TRBV29-1 to TRBJ2-2, with D possibly being TRBD2 (5 bases). The CDR3 sequence is 14 residues long. Trimming took off 5 bases at V and 1 base at J, with 11 bases between the two ends. Germline assignment: CDR1 SQVTM and CDR2 ANQGSEA. The CDR3 here is CSVSGIENTGELFF. The CDR3 nucleotides read TGCAGCGTTTCCGGGATCGAGAACACCGGGGAGCTGTTTTTT.

In its sample, this clonotype was seen a few times. V is TRBV7-2 and J is TRBJ2-3; D unresolved. This CDR3 comprises 16 residues. Germline CDR1 is SGHTA and CDR2 is FQGNSA. V was shortened by 0 bases and J by 2 bases, with 12 bases between the two germline ends. The CDR3 DNA follows: TGTGCCAGCAGCTTAGCGCTGTGGGCGGCCACAGATACGCAGTATTTT. Protein: CASSLALWAATDTQYF.

The genes are TRBV30 and TRBJ2-2; TRBD1 aligns across 7 bases. From germline, CDR1 is GTSNPN and CDR2 SVGIG (reference sequence). This CDR3 is built from 12 residues. Unmatched junction bases numbered 7, after V lost 2 bases and J lost 13 bases. CDR3 in amino acids: CAWSLGGGRLFF. For the CDR3, the DNA is TGTGCCTGGAGTTTAGGGGGCGGCAGGCTGTTTTTT.

This clonotype was picked up many times. This chain connects TRBV4-3 to TRBJ2-2; TRBD2 matches 8 bases. This CDR3 comprises 15 residues. V dropped 0 bases and J dropped 5; count of bases not matched to a gene: 2. In germline, CDR1 is LGHNA, CDR2 YSLEER. CDR3 DNA sequence: TGCGCCAGCAGCCAAGAACTAGCGGAGACCGGGGAGCTGTTTTTT. Protein: CASSQELAETGELFF.

V is TRBV19 and J is TRBJ1-4; D may be TRBD1 (6 bases). This CDR3 has 15 residues. CDR1 and CDR2 from the germline V gene are LNHDA and SQIVND (reference sequence). V was shortened by 8 bases and J by 8 bases, with 21 bases between the two germline ends. CDR3 residues: CASSGRGGGYEKLFF. In DNA, the CDR3 is TGTGCCAGTTCTGGGAGAGGAGGGGGTTACGAAAAACTGTTTTTT.

The chain couples TRBV28 to TRBJ1-1; 8 bases agree with TRBD1. The CDR3 covers 11 residues. Germline V gene data show CDR1 as MDHEN and CDR2 as SYDVKM. The trim removed 6 bases at V and 10 bases at J, leaving 4 bases unmatched. CDR3 sequence reads: CASSRQGRAFF. CDR3 nucleotides: TGTGCCAGCAGCCGACAGGGGAGAGCTTTCTTT.

This clonotype came up many times. This chain links TRBV5-6 with TRBJ2-1; D gene uncertain. Germline lookup yields CDR1 SGHDT and CDR2 YYEEEE. V lost 0 bases, J lost 10 bases, and 5 bases lay in between. The CDR3 has 11 residues. This CDR3 reads CASSLVGEQFF. For the CDR3, the DNA is TGTGCCAGCAGCTTGGTGGGGGAGCAGTTCTTC.